This T cell receptor (beta chain) was found in a study of blood T cell repertoires in COVID-19. Study at large: The study drew acute and convalescent COVID-19 samples from the United States, Italy and Spain. In each case, the material was cDNA or gDNA derived from T cells, B-cell-depleted T cells, or PBMCs.

This clone has a handful of counts. Adults between roughly 18 and 90 years of age took part from 20 to 25 US areas. Allocation to cohorts depended on clinical history reported by the participants. The CDR3 runs 14 residues. The V end lost 3 bases, the J end lost 3 bases, and 11 bases lay between the germline ends. Germline loops: CDR1 SGHDN, CDR2 FVKESK. Data came from immunoSEQ multiplex PCR; TCRdb stores just in-frame clones and leaves some out. The table shows over 300,000 clones, with approximately 87% occurring only once. The chain employs TRBV14 and TRBJ2-5, with D maybe TRBD1 (5 bases). This sequence originates from a woman in her twenties or thirties with acute COVID-19. Material: PBMCs or T cells enriched from blood (not recorded which). CDR3 DNA: TGTGCCAGCAGCCATCCCCGCAGGGAAGAGACCCAGTACTTC. This sequence encodes CASSHPRREETQYF.